Below are 3 T cell receptor beta chains sequenced from a single sample in a study of cytomegalovirus exposure and HLA in healthy donors. Libraries were prepared by immunoSEQ multiplex PCR; TCRdb keeps only in-frame clonotypes and omits some of them. This sample has a few hundred thousand clones; around 88% occur once, and the top ten carry roughly 2.8%. Material: PBMCs. The receptor set was obtained from a woman aged 18 to 35 in good health and CMV-seronegative.

The V gene is TRBV15, the J gene TRBJ2-6; 9 bases line up with TRBD2. V shed 0 bases and J 1 base; nucleotides not matched to a gene: 7. Germline assignment: CDR1 LNHNV and CDR2 YYDKDF (reference sequence). The CDR3 is 19 amino acids. CDR3 nucleotides: TGTGCCACCAGCAGAGATTCCGGGCTAGCGGGATCTGGGGCCAACGTCCTGACTTTC. Its translation is CATSRDSGLAGSGANVLTF.

J is TRBJ2-5 and V is TRBV9; D is unclear. The CDR3 is 13 residues long. In germline, CDR1 is SGDLS, CDR2 YYNGEE. V lost 3 bases and J lost 2, with 8 bases in between. The CDR3 sequence: CASSGQGQETQYF. The CDR3 DNA is TGTGCCAGCAGCGGACAAGGACAAGAGACCCAGTACTTC.

V usage is TRBV5-6 and J usage is TRBJ1-1; 9 bases are shared with TRBD1. The CDR3 totals 14 residues. The V segment lost 4 bases and the J segment 5 bases; nucleotides outside the gene matches: 6. Germline values: CDR1 SGHDT, CDR2 YYEEEE. CDR3 sequence: CASSERQGGTEAFF. As DNA, the CDR3 is TGTGCCAGCAGCGAAAGACAGGGGGGAACTGAAGCTTTCTTT.